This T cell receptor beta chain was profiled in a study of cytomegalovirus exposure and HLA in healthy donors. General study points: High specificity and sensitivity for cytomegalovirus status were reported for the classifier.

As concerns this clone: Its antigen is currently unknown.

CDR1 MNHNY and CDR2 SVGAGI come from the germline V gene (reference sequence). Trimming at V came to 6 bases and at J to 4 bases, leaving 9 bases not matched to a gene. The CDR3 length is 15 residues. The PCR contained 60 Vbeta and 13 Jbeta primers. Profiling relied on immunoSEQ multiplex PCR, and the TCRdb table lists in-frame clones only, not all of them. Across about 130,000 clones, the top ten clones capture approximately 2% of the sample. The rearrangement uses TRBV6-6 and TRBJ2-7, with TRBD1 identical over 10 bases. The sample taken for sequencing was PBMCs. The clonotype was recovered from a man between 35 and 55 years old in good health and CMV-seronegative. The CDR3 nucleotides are TGTGCCAGCAGCGGCGGTGGGACAGGGGAGTACGAGCAGTACTTC. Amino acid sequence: CASSGGGTGEYEQYF.